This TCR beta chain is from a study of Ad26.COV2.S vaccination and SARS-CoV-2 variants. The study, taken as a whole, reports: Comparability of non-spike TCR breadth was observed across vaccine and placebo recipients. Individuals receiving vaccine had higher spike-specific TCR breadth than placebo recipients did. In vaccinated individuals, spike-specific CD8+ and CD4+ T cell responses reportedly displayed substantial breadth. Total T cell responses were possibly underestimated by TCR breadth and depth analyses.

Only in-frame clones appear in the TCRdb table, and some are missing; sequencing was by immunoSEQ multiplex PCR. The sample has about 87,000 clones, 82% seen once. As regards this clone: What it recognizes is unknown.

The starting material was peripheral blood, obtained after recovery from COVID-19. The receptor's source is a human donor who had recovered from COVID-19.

The CDR3 DNA sequence: TGTGCCAGCAGATATACAGGGACGATGAACACTGAAGCTTTCTTT. It specifies CASRYTGTMNTEAFF. This chain links TRBV5-8 with TRBJ1-1; the D gene is possibly TRBD1 (6 bases). CDR1 is SGHTS and CDR2 is YDEGEE in the germline V gene. V was cut by 5 bases and J by 0 bases, with 14 bases left in between. The CDR3 consists of 15 residues.